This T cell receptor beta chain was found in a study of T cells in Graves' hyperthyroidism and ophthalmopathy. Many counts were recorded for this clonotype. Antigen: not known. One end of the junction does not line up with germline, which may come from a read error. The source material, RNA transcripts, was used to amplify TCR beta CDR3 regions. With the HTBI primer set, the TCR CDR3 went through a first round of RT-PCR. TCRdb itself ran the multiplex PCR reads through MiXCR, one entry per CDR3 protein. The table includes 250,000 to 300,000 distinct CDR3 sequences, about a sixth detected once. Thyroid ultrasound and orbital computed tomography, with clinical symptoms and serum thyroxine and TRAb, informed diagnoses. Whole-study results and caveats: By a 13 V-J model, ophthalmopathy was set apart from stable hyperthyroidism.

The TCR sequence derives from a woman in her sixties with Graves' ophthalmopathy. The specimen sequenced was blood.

The CDR3 loop is CASRQNPREAQYF. The CDR3 nucleotides read TGTGCCAGTCGACAGAATCCAAGAGAGGCCCAGTACTTC. The chain recombines TRBV2 with TRBJ2-5, with a tentative D call TRBD1 (5 bases). Germline loops: CDR1 SNHLY, CDR2 FYNNEI. The CDR3 totals 13 residues.